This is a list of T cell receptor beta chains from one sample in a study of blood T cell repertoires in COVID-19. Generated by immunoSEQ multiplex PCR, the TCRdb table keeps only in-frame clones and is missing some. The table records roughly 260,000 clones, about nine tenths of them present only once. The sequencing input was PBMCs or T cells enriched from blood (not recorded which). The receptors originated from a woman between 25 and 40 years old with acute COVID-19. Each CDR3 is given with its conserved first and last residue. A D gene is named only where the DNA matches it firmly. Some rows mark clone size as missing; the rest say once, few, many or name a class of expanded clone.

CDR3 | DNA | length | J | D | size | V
CASSTVPPTGILIDTQYF | TGTGCCAGCAGTACCGTCCCTCCGACAGGGATCCTCATAGATACGCAGTATTTT | 18 | TRBJ2-3 | TRBD1 | few | TRBV27
CSASLGQGGYGYTF | TGCAGTGCTAGTCTGGGACAGGGGGGCTATGGCTACACCTTC | 14 | TRBJ1-2 | TRBD1 | - | TRBV20-1
CASSRGTSGQETQYF | TGCGCCAGCAGCCGAGGGACTAGCGGGCAAGAGACCCAGTACTTC | 15 | TRBJ2-5 | TRBD2 | - | TRBV4-3
CAWEGDRTGNTIYF | TGTGCCTGGGAGGGAGACAGGACTGGAAACACCATATATTTT | 14 | TRBJ1-3 | - | - | TRBV30
CASSFPALADSWDEQYF | TGTGCCAGCAGTTTCCCGGCACTAGCGGACTCTTGGGACGAGCAGTACTTC | 17 | TRBJ2-7 | TRBD2 | - | TRBV7-3
CASSYFSGSYTSGVRTDTQYF | TGTGCCAGCAGTTATTTCTCGGGGTCCTACACTAGCGGGGTTCGCACAGATACGCAGTATTTT | 21 | TRBJ2-3 | TRBD2 | - | TRBV6-9
CASSPSGTDYEQYF | TGTGCCAGCAGCCCCTCCGGGACAGACTACGAGCAGTACTTC | 14 | TRBJ2-7 | TRBD1 | - | TRBV5-6
CASSPTGLEQYF | TGTGCCAGCAGTCCTACAGGGCTTGAGCAGTACTTC | 12 | TRBJ2-7 | - | - | TRBV2
CASRDGSNSPLHF | TGTGCCTCGCGGGACGGTAGTAATTCACCCCTCCACTTT | 13 | TRBJ1-6 | - | - | TRBV10-3
CASSSIIAGALSYEQYF | TGTGCCAGCAGTTCGATCATAGCGGGAGCGCTCTCCTACGAGCAGTACTTC | 17 | TRBJ2-7 | TRBD2 | few | TRBV6-2/TRBV6-3
CASSSLAGGETDTQYF | TGTGCCAGCTCCTCCCTAGCGGGAGGGGAGACTGATACGCAGTATTTT | 16 | TRBJ2-3 | TRBD2 | - | TRBV18
CASSPPGQNTGELFF | TGTGCCAGTAGTCCCCCGGGACAGAACACCGGGGAGCTGTTTTTT | 15 | TRBJ2-2 | - | many | TRBV19
CASSQAGVETQYF | TGTGCCAGCAGCCAAGCAGGGGTGGAGACCCAGTACTTC | 13 | TRBJ2-5 | - | - | TRBV3-1/TRBV3-2
CASSLEGASTDTQYF | TGTGCCAGCAGTCTAGAGGGAGCTAGCACAGATACGCAGTATTTT | 15 | TRBJ2-3 | - | - | TRBV11-3
CASSESWTSGSKYEQYF | TGTGCCAGCAGTGAATCGTGGACTAGCGGGAGTAAATACGAGCAGTACTTC | 17 | TRBJ2-7 | TRBD2 | - | TRBV25-1
CASGPQGDNEQFF | TGTGCCAGCGGGCCCCAGGGGGACAATGAGCAGTTCTTC | 13 | TRBJ2-1 | TRBD1 | - | TRBV5-4
CASSQDLAGNTEAFF | TGCGCCAGCAGCCAAGATTTGGCAGGGAACACTGAAGCTTTCTTT | 15 | TRBJ1-1 | - | - | TRBV4-3
CASSPPDRYNEQFF | TGTGCCAGCAGTCCCCCTGACAGATACAATGAGCAGTTCTTC | 14 | TRBJ2-1 | - | - | TRBV6-6
CASRLVDLKVPEQFF | TGCGCCAGCAGGCTAGTTGACCTTAAAGTACCGGAGCAGTTCTTC | 15 | TRBJ2-1 | - | - | TRBV5-1
CASSYQVTSGYEQYF | TGTGCCAGCAGTTACCAGGTGACTAGCGGGTACGAGCAGTACTTC | 15 | TRBJ2-7 | TRBD2 | once | TRBV6-5
CANRQGYSNQPQHF | TGTGCCAACAGACAGGGTTATAGCAATCAGCCCCAGCATTTT | 14 | TRBJ1-5 | TRBD1 | - | TRBV7-3
CASSLGGTANSYGYTF | TGCGCCAGCAGCTTGGGCGGGACAGCTAATTCTTATGGCTACACCTTC | 16 | TRBJ1-2 | TRBD1 | - | TRBV5-1
CASSEQGNTGELFF | TGTGCCAGCAGTGAACAGGGAAACACCGGGGAGCTGTTTTTT | 14 | TRBJ2-2 | - | - | TRBV2
CASSLYEVGTEAFF | TGTGCCAGCAGTTTATACGAGGTTGGCACTGAAGCTTTCTTT | 14 | TRBJ1-1 | - | - | TRBV28
CASTQDRAWWPQHF | TGTGCCAGCACCCAAGACAGGGCGTGGTGGCCCCAGCATTTT | 14 | TRBJ1-5 | TRBD1 | - | TRBV6-6
CASRRSSVGSYEQYF | TGTGCCAGCAGGAGATCTAGCGTTGGGTCCTACGAGCAGTACTTC | 15 | TRBJ2-7 | - | - | TRBV6-5
CASSVGGQGGHNEQFF | TGTGCCAGCAGCGTAGGGGGACAGGGAGGGCACAATGAGCAGTTCTTC | 16 | TRBJ2-1 | TRBD1 | - | TRBV9
CATGSGGTYEQYF | TGTGCCACCGGGTCAGGGGGAACTTACGAGCAGTACTTC | 13 | TRBJ2-7 | TRBD1 | - | TRBV10-3
CASLGARTYEQYF | TGTGCCAGTCTTGGGGCCAGGACCTACGAGCAGTACTTC | 13 | TRBJ2-7 | - | - | TRBV19
CASSYGLGQETQYF | TGTGCCAGCAGCTACGGACTAGGCCAAGAGACCCAGTACTTC | 14 | TRBJ2-5 | TRBD2 | - | TRBV5-4
CATAVAGDNEQFF | TGTGCCACCGCGGTAGCGGGAGACAATGAGCAGTTCTTC | 13 | TRBJ2-1 | TRBD2 | - | TRBV15
CASSFMGEGDEQYF | TGCGCCAGCAGCTTCATGGGCGAAGGGGACGAGCAGTACTTC | 14 | TRBJ2-7 | - | - | TRBV5-1
CASSSAADNTGELFF | TGTGCCAGCAGTTCCGCTGCAGATAACACCGGGGAGCTGTTTTTT | 15 | TRBJ2-2 | - | - | TRBV6-2/TRBV6-3
CAWRADYNEQFF | TGTGCCTGGAGAGCGGACTACAATGAGCAGTTCTTC | 12 | TRBJ2-1 | - | - | TRBV30
CASSIPRGISGELFF | TGTGCCAGTAGTATCCCTAGGGGGATTTCGGGGGAGCTGTTTTTT | 15 | TRBJ2-2 | - | - | TRBV19
CASSLAQGARNEQFF | TGTGCCAGCAGCTTAGCGCAGGGGGCTAGGAATGAGCAGTTCTTC | 15 | TRBJ2-1 | TRBD1 | - | TRBV7-9
CASSPAATGGSYEQYF | TGTGCCAGCAGCCCGGCGGCAACAGGAGGGTCCTACGAGCAGTACTTC | 16 | TRBJ2-7 | - | - | TRBV5-6
CASSETAGANVLTF | TGTGCCAGCAGCGAGACTGCTGGGGCCAACGTCCTGACTTTC | 14 | TRBJ2-6 | - | - | TRBV11-2
CASRDRGEINSPLHF | TGTGCCAGCAGGGACAGGGGTGAAATCAATTCACCCCTCCACTTT | 15 | TRBJ1-6 | TRBD1 | - | TRBV2
CASSLSGWRGGDNNEQFF | TGTGCCAGCAGTTTAAGCGGTTGGCGTGGGGGGGATAATAATGAGCAGTTCTTC | 18 | TRBJ2-1 | TRBD2 | - | TRBV27
CASSGGGTSTSTDTQYF | TGTGCCAGCAGTGGTGGGGGGACTAGCACTAGCACAGATACGCAGTATTTT | 17 | TRBJ2-3 | TRBD2 | few | TRBV2
CASSSRAGGPGDEQYF | TGTGCCAGCAGCAGCAGAGCGGGAGGGCCGGGGGACGAGCAGTACTTC | 16 | TRBJ2-7 | TRBD2 | - | TRBV11-2
CASSGDRGRPEAFF | TGTGCCAGCAGCGGCGACAGGGGCCGGCCTGAAGCTTTCTTT | 14 | TRBJ1-1 | TRBD1 | - | TRBV7-9
CASSEAPHAGVFTEAFF | TGTGCCAGCAGTGAAGCGCCACACGCCGGGGTATTCACTGAAGCTTTCTTT | 17 | TRBJ1-1 | - | - | TRBV2
CASSQDPAANQPQHF | TGTGCCAGCAGCCAAGATCCGGCGGCTAATCAGCCCCAGCATTTT | 15 | TRBJ1-5 | - | - | TRBV3-1/TRBV3-2
CASSPWTGIPYNSPLHF | TGTGCCAGCAGTCCTTGGACAGGGATCCCCTATAATTCACCCCTCCACTTT | 17 | TRBJ1-6 | TRBD1 | - | TRBV28
CATSVPGTSAQYF | TGTGCCACCAGCGTCCCCGGGACTAGCGCGCAGTATTTT | 13 | TRBJ2-3 | TRBD2 | once | TRBV15
CASSENSGGYTF | TGCGCCAGCAGCGAGAATAGTGGTGGCTACACCTTC | 12 | TRBJ1-2 | - | - | TRBV5-1
CASTTGVVGEKLFF | TGTGCCAGTACCACAGGGGTGGTTGGTGAAAAACTGTTTTTT | 14 | TRBJ1-4 | TRBD1 | - | TRBV19
CASRPTGQVTDTQYF | TGCGCCAGCAGACCCACCGGACAGGTCACAGATACGCAGTATTTT | 15 | TRBJ2-3 | TRBD1 | - | TRBV4-3
CASSSTGQKNSPLHF | TGTGCCAGCAGCTCGACCGGACAGAAAAATTCACCCCTCCACTTT | 15 | TRBJ1-6 | - | - | TRBV7-2
CAGKDRWLSGANVLTF | TGTGCCGGTAAGGACAGGTGGTTATCTGGGGCCAACGTCCTGACTTTC | 16 | TRBJ2-6 | TRBD1 | - | TRBV30
CASSPPGGGVGDTQYF | TGTGCCAGCAGTCCCCCTGGCGGGGGGGTTGGAGATACGCAGTATTTT | 16 | TRBJ2-3 | TRBD2 | - | TRBV6-6
CASSLARGRDGNQPQHF | TGTGCCAGCAGCTTGGCCAGGGGGCGCGATGGCAATCAGCCCCAGCATTTT | 17 | TRBJ1-5 | TRBD1 | - | TRBV11-3
CASTGTPNTGELFF | TGCGCCAGTACCGGGACACCGAACACCGGGGAGCTGTTTTTT | 14 | TRBJ2-2 | - | - | TRBV5-1
CASGLAGTYEQYF | TGCGCCAGCGGTCTAGCGGGAACCTACGAGCAGTACTTC | 13 | TRBJ2-7 | TRBD2 | - | TRBV10-2